Each of the 9 T cell receptor beta chains below was sequenced from the same sample in a study of shared clonotypes between healthy human individuals (dated by TCRdb to the early 2020s). The library was made by the immunoSEQ multiplex PCR assay. Here the immuneACCESS table is served through TCRdb, limited to in-frame sequences with V and J called. Missing clones are a known gap in these copies; in checked studies unresolved V genes cover under half, and the rest lacks a known reason. The sample has about 960,000 clones on record, roughly 72% of them singletons. The ten biggest clones cover approximately 1.5% of the sample. The sequencing input was memory CD4+ T cells sorted from blood. Interpreted using the paper, the cell subset or site label stands for: CD45RA-negative fraction. Receptors were obtained from a man in his late teens or twenties in good health.

This clone was seen a handful of times. CDR3 sequence: CASSKEFPYQETQYF. The DNA for the CDR3 is TGTGCCAGCAGCAAAGAATTCCCATACCAAGAGACCCAGTACTTC. V gene TRBV21-1 combines with J gene TRBJ2-5; the table's D gene call, TRBD1, was not cross checked with the DNA. TRBV21-1 is a listed pseudogene. CDR3 length: 15 residues.

The V call is TRBV6-6, the J call TRBJ1-3; D might be TRBD1 (6 bases). The V end was cut by 6 bases, the J end by 4 bases, with 16 bases between. Looked up from germline, CDR1 is MNHNY and CDR2 is SVGAGI (reference sequence). The CDR3 length is 15 residues. The CDR3 region has the DNA TGTGCCAGCAGAAACAGGGTGTCAGCGGGAAACACCATATATTTT. Its translation is CASRNRVSAGNTIYF.

V and J are TRBV6-5 and TRBJ1-1; D unresolved. V lost 6 bases to trimming and J lost 4 bases, with 9 bases between them. The CDR3 totals 12 residues. Germline V gene sequence: CDR1 MNHEY, CDR2 SVGAGI. The CDR3 loop is CASRAQITEAFF. The CDR3 region has the DNA TGTGCCAGCAGGGCACAGATCACTGAAGCTTTCTTT.

This clone was picked up one time. The chain recombines TRBV4-2 with TRBJ1-2, with a possible D match to TRBD1 (5 bases). V lost 1 base and J lost 0, with 15 bases in between. Germline V gives CDR1 LGHNA, CDR2 YNFKEQ. The CDR3 spans 17 residues. CDR3 nucleotides: TGTGCCAGCAGCCAAGGCGCCCGACAGATAACTAACTATGGCTACACCTTC. Its translation is CASSQGARQITNYGYTF.

The V and J genes are TRBV18 and TRBJ2-6; D gene unclear. Germline lookup yields CDR1 KGHSH and CDR2 LQKENI. V was pared by 2 bases and J by 2 bases, with 16 bases between. This CDR3 is built from 18 residues. In DNA, the CDR3 is TGTGCCAGCTCACCAGCAAAAGGGCTGGGGACTGGGGCCAACGTCCTGACTTTC. Encoded protein: CASSPAKGLGTGANVLTF.

This rearrangement joins TRBV7-2 to TRBJ2-2; D remains ambiguous. The CDR3 runs to 15 residues. In germline, CDR1 is SGHTA, CDR2 FQGNSA. V shed 0 bases and J shed 4 bases, with 9 bases lying between them. The CDR3: CASSLAPLLTGELFF. The DNA for the CDR3 is TGTGCCAGCAGCTTAGCCCCTCTCCTCACCGGGGAGCTGTTTTTT.

This clone was observed once. This chain connects TRBV14 to TRBJ2-1, with a weak D call TRBD1 (5 bases). Trimming removed 5 bases from V and 6 bases from J, with 14 bases in between. CDR3 size: 14 residues. CDR1 is SGHDN and CDR2 is FVKESK in the germline V gene. CDR3 bases: TGTGCCAGCAGCAAATCCTGGGGCGCCAATGAGCAGTTCTTC. Translating it yields CASSKSWGANEQFF.

The table lists this clone with a few counts. Other nucleotide sequences in the sample specify the same CDR3. This rearrangement joins TRBV9 to TRBJ2-5; 10 positions agree with TRBD1. The V gene's germline CDR1 is SGDLS and CDR2 YYNGEE. The CDR3 is 15 residues long. With 2 bases clipped from V and 3 bases from J, the junction kept 4 bases outside the gene matches. This CDR3 reads CASSVRDRGKETQYF. DNA of the CDR3: TGTGCCAGCAGCGTCAGGGACAGGGGAAAAGAGACCCAGTACTTC.

V and J are TRBV9 and TRBJ1-2; possible D gene TRBD1, 5 bases. The CDR3 length is 14 residues. The V end was cut by 0 bases, the J end by 5 bases, with 11 bases between. Germline V lookup: CDR1 SGDLS, CDR2 YYNGEE. The CDR3 reads CASSVDGGSYGYTF. The CDR3 DNA follows: TGTGCCAGCAGCGTAGACGGGGGTTCTTATGGCTACACCTTC.